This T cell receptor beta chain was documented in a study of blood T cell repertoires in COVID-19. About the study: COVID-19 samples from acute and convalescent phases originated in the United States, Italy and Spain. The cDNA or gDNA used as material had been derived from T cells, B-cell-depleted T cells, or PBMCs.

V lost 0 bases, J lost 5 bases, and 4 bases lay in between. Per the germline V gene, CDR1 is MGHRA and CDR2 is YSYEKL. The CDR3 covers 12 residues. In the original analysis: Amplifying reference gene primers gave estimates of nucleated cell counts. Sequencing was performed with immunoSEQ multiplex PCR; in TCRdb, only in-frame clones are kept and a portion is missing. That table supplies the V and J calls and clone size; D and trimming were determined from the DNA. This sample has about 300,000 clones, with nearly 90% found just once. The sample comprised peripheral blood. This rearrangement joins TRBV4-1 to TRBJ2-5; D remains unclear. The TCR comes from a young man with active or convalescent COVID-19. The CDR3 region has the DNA TGCGCCAGCAGCCAAGATCTCGAGACCCAGTACTTC. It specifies CASSQDLETQYF.